Presented here are 17 T cell receptor beta chains from one specimen sequenced in a study of regulatory T cells in long-lasting Graves disease. Arm-PCR of CDR3 regions and iRepertoire HTBI primers were used to build TCR beta libraries. TCRdb passed the multiplex PCR reads through MiXCR, listing each CDR3 protein once. The sample consists of approximately 470,000 distinct CDR3 sequences, 16% of them appearing once. Documented time point: newly diagnosed GD, antithyroid drugs for less than 3 months. Extracted RNA from PBMCs served as the source of the TCR library. These same data were also listed under a study on T cells in Graves' hyperthyroidism and ophthalmopathy.

The starting material was peripheral blood mononuclear cells (PBMCs), obtained at new diagnosis, from a patient treated with antithyroid drugs. These receptors came from a man aged 35-49 years with Graves disease.

This clonotype was recorded a few times. V is TRBV15 and J is TRBJ2-5; no definite D call. Germline assignment: CDR1 LNHNV and CDR2 YYDKDF (reference sequence). The CDR3 is 13 amino acids. Deletions cut 8 bases from V and 0 bases from J, with 10 bases between. The CDR3 sequence is CATQRRYQETQYF. In DNA form, the CDR3 reads TGTGCCACCCAACGAAGGTACCAAGAGACCCAGTACTTC. Together with reference TRBV15 and TRBJ2-5, the CDR3 gives the full variable domain: DAMVIQNPRYQVTQFGKPVTLSCSQTLNHNVMYWYQQKSSQAPKLLFHYYDKDFNNEADTPDNFQSRRPNTSFCFLDIRSPGLGDTAMYLCATQRRYQETQYFGPGTRLLVL.

This clonotype appeared many times. This chain links TRBV3-1 with TRBJ1-1, with D tentatively TRBD1 (6 bases). In germline, CDR1 is LGHDT, CDR2 YNNKEL (reference sequence). CDR3 length: 13 amino acids. With 3 bases removed from V and 5 bases from J, the gap between germline ends came to 10 bases. The CDR3 nucleotides are TGTGCCAGCAGCCAGTCAGGGGTAACTGAAGCTTTCTTT. Its translation: CASSQSGVTEAFF.

This clonotype has a handful of counts. The chain employs TRBV24-1 and TRBJ2-3; D uncertain. V was shortened by 4 bases and J by 3 bases, with 7 bases between the two germline ends. The CDR3 totals 13 residues. CDR1 KGHDR and CDR2 SFDVKD come from the germline V gene. The CDR3 region has the DNA TGTGCCACCAGTGAGATCAAGACAGATACGCAGTATTTT. This translates into CATSEIKTDTQYF.

The V and J genes are TRBV5-1 and TRBJ2-1; TRBD2 matches 10 bases. CDR1 and CDR2 (germline): SGHRS, YFSETQ. The V segment lost 2 bases and the J segment 10 bases; nucleotides outside the gene matches: 9. The CDR3 spans 15 residues. CDR3 loop: CASSLGLAGDSEQFF. DNA for the CDR3: TGCGCCAGCAGCTTAGGGCTAGCGGGGGACTCAGAGCAGTTCTTC.

The sample holds many counts of this clonotype. The V gene is TRBV5-1, the J gene TRBJ2-7; 8 positions match TRBD1. V was clipped by 2 bases and J by 2 bases; unmatched bases: 3. The CDR3 length is 14 residues. Germline-derived CDR1 and CDR2 are SGHRS and YFSETQ. CDR3 DNA: TGCGCCAGCAGCTTTACAGGGGGGCCCTACGAGCAGTACTTC. Amino acids: CASSFTGGPYEQYF.

This clonotype was detected many times. The chain links TRBV7-9 to TRBJ2-3; D is perhaps TRBD1 or TRBD2 (5 bases each). The V and J ends lost 8 bases and 1 base respectively, with 16 bases between them. Germline values: CDR1 SEHNR, CDR2 FQNEAQ (reference sequence). The CDR3 contains 15 residues. CDR3 loop: CASRYQGSGTDTQYF. Here the CDR3 DNA reads TGTGCCAGCCGATACCAGGGTAGCGGCACAGATACGCAGTATTTT.

The table lists this clonotype with many counts. This chain connects TRBV2 to TRBJ2-1; D possibly uses TRBD1 or TRBD2 (5 bases each). The CDR3 is 13 amino acids. Trimming took off 6 bases at V and 4 bases at J, with 10 bases between the two ends. The germline V gene encodes CDR1 SNHLY and CDR2 FYNNEI. The CDR3 coding sequence is TGTGCCAGCAGGGGGGACGGTTACAATGAGCAGTTCTTC. Its protein product is CASRGDGYNEQFF.

In its sample, this clonotype was seen many times. The chain uses TRBV20-1 and TRBJ2-7, with 11 nucleotides matching TRBD1. The length of the CDR3 is 14 residues. CDR1 and CDR2 (germline): DFQATT, SNEGSKA (reference sequence). Germline trimming cut 3 bases from V and 6 bases from J; bases unmatched to any gene: 7. The chain's CDR3 is CSARPPGQGGEQYF. CDR3 nucleotides: TGCAGTGCTAGGCCTCCGGGACAGGGGGGCGAGCAGTACTTC.

The chain combines TRBV4-1 with TRBJ2-1; TRBD2 matches at 11 bases. Trimming at V came to 6 bases and at J to 0 bases, leaving 4 bases not matched to a gene. This CDR3 spans 16 amino acids. Per germline, CDR1 MGHRA and CDR2 YSYEKL. In DNA form, the CDR3 reads TGCGCCAGCAGATTCACTAGCGGGAGCTCCTACAATGAGCAGTTCTTC. The encoded protein is CASRFTSGSSYNEQFF.

The chain combines TRBV5-1 with TRBJ1-2, with D unresolved. Trimming took 0 bases from V and 6 from J, leaving 12 bases between them. The CDR3 runs 14 residues. Germline-derived CDR1 and CDR2 are SGHRS and YFSETQ. This chain's CDR3 is CASSLARRDNGYTF. The CDR3 DNA is TGCGCCAGCAGCTTGGCGCGGAGAGACAATGGCTACACCTTC.

This clonotype was detected ten times or more. V gene TRBV28 combines with J gene TRBJ2-7, with 9 positions matching TRBD1. CDR1 is MDHEN and CDR2 is SYDVKM in the germline V gene. The length of the CDR3 is 16 residues. Trimming took 3 bases from V and 2 from J; bases not matched to a gene: 8. The CDR3 protein is CASSFLLGQGPYEQYF. Written as DNA, the CDR3 is TGTGCCAGCAGTTTTCTACTGGGACAGGGCCCCTACGAGCAGTACTTC.

CDR3 protein: CASSQRTGHYGYTF. Here the CDR3 DNA reads TGCGCCAGCAGCCAGAGGACAGGGCACTATGGCTACACCTTC. The chain joins TRBV4-3 to TRBJ1-2; TRBD1 agrees at 8 bases. V was clipped by 3 bases and J by 3 bases; unmatched bases: 3. Looked up from germline, CDR1 is LGHNA and CDR2 is YSLEER. This CDR3 has 14 residues.

This chain connects TRBV19 to TRBJ2-3; 7 positions agree with TRBD1. Trimming took 6 bases from V and 2 from J; bases not matched to a gene: 8. The V gene's germline CDR1 is LNHDA and CDR2 SQIVND (reference sequence). The CDR3 is 15 residues long. The CDR3, as DNA: TGTGCCAGTAGACCGGGACAGATAACCACAGATACGCAGTATTTT. It codes for CASRPGQITTDTQYF.

This chain connects TRBV10-3 to TRBJ2-3; 7 bases match TRBD1. The germline CDR1 and CDR2 sequences are ENHRY and SYGVKD. This CDR3 comprises 14 residues. Trimming removed 6 bases from V and 1 base from J; junction bases left unmatched: 4. DNA of the CDR3: TGTGCCATCAGCCCCGGGACAGGCACAGATACGCAGTATTTT. Protein sequence: CAISPGTGTDTQYF.

There are many counts of this clonotype. V is TRBV3-1 and J is TRBJ1-6; D gene unclear. V shed 0 bases and J shed 3 bases, with 9 bases lying between them. Germline V CDR1 and CDR2: LGHDT, YNNKEL (reference sequence). The CDR3 is made up of 16 amino acids. The CDR3 sequence: CASSQDGLNYNSPLHF. For the CDR3, the DNA is TGTGCCAGCAGCCAAGATGGGCTGAACTATAATTCACCCCTCCACTTT.

This sequence joins TRBV24-1 and TRBJ2-2; no reliable D call. V was clipped by 0 bases and J by 0 bases, with 7 bases between them. Germline CDR1 reads KGHDR; CDR2 reads SFDVKD. The CDR3 extends over 16 amino acids. As DNA, the CDR3 is TGTGCCACCAGTGATTTGACCGCACCGAACACCGGGGAGCTGTTTTTT. Translation gives CATSDLTAPNTGELFF.

This clonotype has a handful of counts. The V gene is TRBV6-2 or TRBV6-3, the J gene TRBJ1-4, with D uncertain. V lost 2 bases and J 0 bases, leaving 7 bases between the germline ends. Germline assignment: CDR1 MNHEY and CDR2 SVGEGT. CDR3 length: 15 residues. In nucleotides, the CDR3 is TGTGCCAGCAGTTACGCCGGCGCAACTAATGAAAAACTGTTTTTT. This gives the protein CASSYAGATNEKLFF.